This passage covers 25 T cell receptor beta chains from one sample sequenced in a study of blood T cells in healthy people across ages. Sample-barcoded 5' priming and a J-beta primer mix drove a second PCR of roughly 6 to 12 cycles. TCRdb processed the 5' RACE reads anew with MiXCR; each CDR3 protein has one entry. In the table there are almost 550,000 distinct CDR3 sequences, about 25% of which are singletons. These sequences were also reported in another study, on T cells of mothers and their children.

The sequenced sample consisted of blood. The source is a boy between 10 and 17 years old in good health.

This sequence joins TRBV18 and TRBJ1-2, with TRBD1 as a possible D gene (5 bases). Germline CDR1 is KGHSH and CDR2 is LQKENI. This CDR3 has 13 amino acids. V was pared by 5 bases and J by 8 bases, with 15 bases between. CDR3 DNA sequence: TGTGCCAGCTCAGAAAGGGGACCCCTCGGCTACACCTTC. Protein product: CASSERGPLGYTF.

This clonotype has more than one count but fewer than ten. The V call is TRBV4-3, the J call TRBJ2-1; TRBD2 matches 11 bases. J lost 1 base, V lost 0 bases, and 2 bases had no gene match. CDR3 size: 17 residues. CDR1 and CDR2 (germline): LGHNA, YSLEER. The CDR3 loop is CASSQETSGISYNEQFF. The CDR3 DNA is TGCGCCAGCAGCCAAGAGACTAGCGGGATATCCTACAATGAGCAGTTCTTC.

This clonotype was seen a few times. The genes are TRBV4-3 and TRBJ2-1; D uncertain. CDR1 and CDR2 from the germline V gene are LGHNA and YSLEER. CDR3 length: 15 amino acids. Between the trimmed V and J ends, which lost 1 base and 0 bases, there was a span of 7 bases. This CDR3 is CASSQVWSSYNEQFF. The CDR3 nucleotides read TGCGCCAGCAGCCAAGTCTGGAGCTCCTACAATGAGCAGTTCTTC.

This clonotype was detected only a few times. V and J are TRBV7-9 and TRBJ2-5; D may correspond to TRBD1 or TRBD2 (6 bases each). This CDR3 is built from 16 residues. Trimming pared 5 bases from V and 1 base from J, leaving 17 bases between. CDR1 is SEHNR, CDR2 FQNEAQ, per germline (reference sequence). The CDR3 spells CASSDSDGGLQETQYF. The DNA for the CDR3 is TGTGCCAGCAGCGACTCGGACGGGGGCCTCCAAGAGACCCAGTACTTC.

This chain connects TRBV27 to TRBJ2-1, with 9 nucleotides matching TRBD2. CDR1 is MNHEY, CDR2 SMNVEV, per germline (reference sequence). V trimming: 0 bases; J trimming: 7 bases; junction bases outside the gene matches: 16. The CDR3 runs to 19 residues. This CDR3 reads CASSLSVMASGVGPNEQFF. CDR3 DNA: TGTGCCAGCAGTTTATCGGTCATGGCTAGCGGGGTCGGCCCTAATGAGCAGTTCTTC.

This clonotype has just a few counts. The gene calls are TRBV30 and TRBJ2-3; D remains unclear. Germline assignment: CDR1 GTSNPN and CDR2 SVGIG (reference sequence). CDR3 length: 14 residues. The ends were cut back, 4 bases at V and 2 bases at J, with 13 bases in the middle. For the CDR3, the DNA is TGTGCCTGGAAGAGGCTTAGGAACACAGATACGCAGTATTTT. Protein: CAWKRLRNTDTQYF. The variable domain in full, with the rest retrieved from reference TRBV30 and TRBJ2-3, is SQTIHQWPATLVQPVGSPLSLECTVEGTSNPNLYWYRQAAGRGLQLLFYSVGIGQISSEVPQNLSASRPQDRQFILSSKKLLLSDSGFYLCAWKRLRNTDTQYFGPGTRLTVL.

This rearrangement joins TRBV7-2 to TRBJ2-3; 9 nucleotides match TRBD2. V was clipped by 6 bases and J by 4 bases; unmatched bases: 8. The CDR3 runs 15 residues. Germline V gene data show CDR1 as SGHTA and CDR2 as FQGNSA. The CDR3 sequence: CASRPGLARADTQYF. In DNA form, the CDR3 reads TGTGCCAGCAGGCCCGGACTAGCGAGAGCAGATACGCAGTATTTT.

The chain joins TRBV6-2 or TRBV6-3 to TRBJ2-5, with 8 bases aligning to TRBD1. The DNA end is a closer match to TRBJ2-7, so the J assignment may be wrong. The CDR3 extends over 14 amino acids. The germline gives CDR1 MNHEY, CDR2 SVGEGT. Here the CDR3 DNA reads TGTGCCAGCAGTAAGACAGGGGCATCTTACGAGCAGTACTTC. It encodes CASSKTGASYEQYF.

This chain links TRBV20-1 with TRBJ2-7; 16 bases align to TRBD2. With V trimmed by 4 bases and J by 1 base, 10 bases remained unmatched. The V gene's germline CDR1 is DFQATT and CDR2 SNEGSKA (reference sequence). This CDR3 is 18 amino acids long. CDR3 sequence: CSATQPPGLAGGSYEQYF. The CDR3, as DNA: TGCAGTGCTACACAACCTCCGGGACTAGCGGGAGGGTCCTACGAGCAGTACTTC.

There are a few counts of this clonotype. The rearrangement uses TRBV3-1 and TRBJ2-7; 10 nucleotides agree with TRBD2. Trimming cost V 3 bases and J 2 bases; bases outside gene matches: 7. Germline V gene sequence: CDR1 LGHDT, CDR2 YNNKEL (reference sequence). This CDR3 is 16 amino acids long. CDR3 region: CASSQTLAGATYEQYF. For the CDR3, the DNA is TGTGCCAGCAGCCAGACCCTAGCGGGGGCGACCTACGAGCAGTACTTC.

The chain couples TRBV20-1 to TRBJ2-5, with TRBD2 matching 7 bases. Trimming cost V 3 bases and J 2 bases; bases outside gene matches: 3. The germline V gene has CDR1 DFQATT and CDR2 SNEGSKA (reference sequence). This CDR3 contains 13 residues. The DNA of the CDR3 is TGCAGTGCTAGGTGGGGGGGGCAAGAGACCCAGTACTTC. Translated: CSARWGGQETQYF.

The chain employs TRBV14 and TRBJ2-4; no firm D call. This CDR3 spans 17 amino acids. Deletions cut 0 bases from V and 0 bases from J, with 12 bases between. The germline gives CDR1 SGHDN, CDR2 FVKESK. The CDR3 region has the DNA TGTGCCAGCAGCCAAGAGCACCCCTCCTTAGCCAAAAACATTCAGTACTTC. Amino acid sequence: CASSQEHPSLAKNIQYF.

J is TRBJ2-7 and V is TRBV6-2 or TRBV6-3, with 10 nucleotides matching TRBD1. Judging by the DNA end, TRBJ2-1 fits better; the J call may be wrong. Germline V gene lookup returns CDR1 MNHEY and CDR2 SVGEGT. This CDR3 is built from 14 residues. DNA of the CDR3: TGTGCCAGCGGAGACAGGGGGCTAGACAATGAGCAGTTCTTC. Translating gives CASGDRGLDNEQFF.

This clonotype was found a few times. The gene calls are TRBV3-1 and TRBJ2-1; the D gene is possibly TRBD2 (7 bases). With 3 bases removed from V and 5 bases from J, the gap between germline ends came to 17 bases. This CDR3 is built from 16 residues. From germline, CDR1 is LGHDT and CDR2 YNNKEL (reference sequence). The CDR3: CASSQRGGAGDNEQFF. As DNA, the CDR3 is TGTGCCAGCAGCCAGAGAGGGGGGGCTGGGGACAATGAGCAGTTCTTC.

Here the CDR3 reads CASRGPDTEAFF. CDR3 nucleotide sequence: TGTGCCAGCAGGGGGCCCGACACTGAAGCTTTCTTT. The chain has TRBV12-3 or TRBV12-4 and TRBJ1-1, with a possible D match to TRBD1 (5 bases). The CDR3 loop spans 12 amino acids. V lost 6 bases and J lost 3, with 8 bases in between.

The sample holds a few counts of this clonotype. CDR3 bases: TGTGCCAGCAGCCATAGCGGGCATTGGGGGGAGACCCAGTACTTC. This encodes CASSHSGHWGETQYF. The chain combines TRBV27 with TRBJ2-5; 7 nucleotides agree with TRBD2. Germline CDR1 reads MNHEY; CDR2 reads SMNVEV (reference sequence). With V trimmed by 6 bases and J by 5 bases, 12 bases remained unmatched. The CDR3 has 15 residues.

The chain links TRBV11-1 to TRBJ2-5; weak D call: TRBD1 (5 bases). The J call may not be correct, given that the DNA end is closer to TRBJ2-1. CDR3 size: 15 residues. Germline V gene lookup returns CDR1 SGHAT and CDR2 FQDESV (reference sequence). The CDR3 nucleotides are TGTGCCAGCAGCTCCGGCAGGGCAGTTTACAATGAGCAGTTCTTC. Amino acid sequence: CASSSGRAVYNEQFF.

This chain joins TRBV20-1 and TRBJ1-5, with TRBD1 matching 8 bases. The ends lost 1 base at V and 0 bases at J; junction bases unmatched: 14. Germline V gives CDR1 DFQATT, CDR2 SNEGSKA (reference sequence). This CDR3 region has 19 residues. CDR3 bases: TGCAGTGCTAGAGCTACCGGGACAGGTTCCTTTAATAGCAATCAGCCCCAGCATTTT. Its protein is CSARATGTGSFNSNQPQHF.

The genes are TRBV20-1 and TRBJ2-1; D is perhaps TRBD2 (6 bases). The V and J ends lost 0 bases and 15 bases respectively, with 24 bases between them. Germline-derived CDR1 and CDR2 are DFQATT and SNEGSKA (reference sequence). The CDR3 length is 15 residues. CDR3 sequence: CSARDRVSGKTRWFF. DNA of the CDR3: TGCAGTGCTAGAGATCGGGTTAGCGGAAAAACCCGTTGGTTCTTC.

This clonotype was recorded a few times. V usage is TRBV4-2 and J usage is TRBJ1-1; the D gene is possibly TRBD1 (5 bases). This CDR3 is built from 16 residues. Trimming stripped 1 base from V and 0 bases from J, with 12 bases between. Looked up from germline, CDR1 is LGHNA and CDR2 is YNFKEQ. CDR3 sequence reads: CASSQAWEGMNTEAFF. As DNA, the CDR3 is TGTGCCAGCAGCCAAGCATGGGAGGGGATGAACACTGAAGCTTTCTTT.

J is TRBJ1-1 and V is TRBV4-3, with D possibly matching TRBD1 (5 bases). The germline V gene encodes CDR1 LGHNA and CDR2 YSLEER. V dropped 0 bases and J dropped 5 bases, with 13 bases sitting between them. CDR3 length: 15 amino acids. This CDR3 reads CASSQDIGRGTEAFF. CDR3 coding DNA: TGCGCCAGCAGCCAAGATATCGGGAGGGGAACTGAAGCTTTCTTT.

The chain carries TRBV7-2 and TRBJ1-5, with D unresolved. Between the trimmed V and J ends, which lost 1 base and 3 bases, there was a span of 10 bases. The CDR3 loop spans 15 amino acids. Germline V lookup: CDR1 SGHTA, CDR2 FQGNSA. CDR3 sequence: CASSLDTATNQPQHF. The CDR3 region has the DNA TGTGCCAGCAGCTTAGACACAGCAACCAATCAGCCCCAGCATTTT.

A few counts support this clonotype. The rearrangement links TRBV6-5 to TRBJ1-6; perhaps TRBD1 as D (5 bases). V gave up 6 bases and J gave up 15 bases, with 15 bases separating them. The length of the CDR3 is 12 residues. The germline V gene encodes CDR1 MNHEY and CDR2 SVGAGI. The CDR3 DNA reads TGTGCCAGCAGCCCGCGGGGGGTCAACCTCCACTTT. Its protein is CASSPRGVNLHF.

This clonotype was seen many times. The chain links TRBV4-1 to TRBJ2-5; TRBD1 matches 9 bases. The DNA end favors TRBJ2-1, so the J call may be wrong. Germline lookup yields CDR1 MGHRA and CDR2 YSYEKL. The CDR3 runs 15 residues. The CDR3 here is CASSQVTGQGNEQFF. As DNA, the CDR3 is TGCGCCAGCAGCCAAGTTACGGGACAGGGTAATGAGCAGTTCTTC.

The chain joins TRBV19 to TRBJ2-5; D gene ambiguous. V shed 5 bases and J shed 4 bases, with 11 bases lying between them. Per germline, CDR1 LNHDA and CDR2 SQIVND (reference sequence). This CDR3 comprises 13 residues. This chain's CDR3 is CASSFGTAETQYF. The CDR3 region has the DNA TGTGCCAGTAGTTTTGGCACGGCAGAGACCCAGTACTTC. Based on the CDR3 plus reference TRBV19 and TRBJ2-5, the full variable domain is DGGITQSPKYLFRKEGQNVTLSCEQNLNHDAMYWYRQDPGQGLRLIYYSQIVNDFQKGDIAEGYSVSREKKESFPLTVTSAQKNPTAFYLCASSFGTAETQYFGPGTRLLVL.